This T cell receptor (beta chain) was profiled in a study of T-cell reconstitution after alpha-beta-depleted transplantation in children listed by TCRdb under 2016. In the study overall: T-cell immune reconstitution after TCRalphabeta/CD19-depleted allogeneic hematopoietic cell transplantation in children was quantitatively tracked in the study by means of TCR repertoire profiling.

V sheds 1 base and J sheds 4 bases, leaving 20 bases between their ends. From the cysteine up to the phenylalanine, the CDR3 has a length of 17 residues. The retained sequence is limited to the CDR3, 51 bases, with the frame set at the first base. Looking up the germline V gene yields CDR1 LGHNA and CDR2 YNFKEQ. The treatment or condition label, as the study defines it: allogeneic hematopoietic cell transplantation with graft depleted of TCRalphabeta T cells and CD19 B cells. Transplant recipients were children who received TCRalphabeta/CD19-depleted allogeneic hematopoietic cell grafts. Libraries came from PCR. The listed sequencing device is Illumina HiSeq 2500. TCR libraries were prepared with molecular barcoding, using unique molecular identifiers to normalize TCRbeta repertoire quantification. The raw public reads went through TCRdb reprocessing: fastp at Q25, MiXCR clone calling, in-frame beta chains kept. A single entry per CDR3 protein holds the most common genes and DNA from its merged rows. The sample includes more than 300,000 distinct CDR3 sequences, with 15% to 20% observed a single time. The top ten clones comprise about 41% of the sample.

In its sample, this clonotype was seen a few times. The antigen this receptor binds is unknown. No base quality information exists; no much larger clone differs at one position. Broad study findings and their caveats: Over the following months the frequencies of hyperexpanded clones went down, and after one year T-cell counts and TCRbeta diversity were mostly credited to newly produced T cells. The high TCRbeta diversity at day 60 in some patients was ascribed to recipient T cells and intrathymic progenitors that had survived conditioning. Apparently early alphabetaT-cell count recovery about two months after transplant reportedly relied on only several hundred rapidly expanded clones derived from non-depleted graft cells.

The sample here was PBMCs, mostly from graft donor cells, taken 360 days after TCRalphabeta/CD19-depleted stem cell transplant. The TCR was taken from a male patient aged 2-10 years who had a stem cell transplant for acute lymphoblastic leukemia, so the T cells may come from the graft donor. The chain was built from TRBV4-2 and TRBJ2-7; the D match is possibly TRBD1 or TRBD2, with 5 bases aligned in each. The CDR3 loop reads CASSQVGRLDGVYEQYF. Read as DNA, the sequence is TGTGCCAGCAGCCAAGTGGGGCGACTTGACGGGGTATACGAGCAGTACTTC.